This T cell receptor beta chain was observed in a study of Ad26.COV2.S vaccination and SARS-CoV-2 variants. Background on the study: Dosing was one shot or two shots 56 days apart.

Notes on the study in general: For non-spike TCRs, breadth in vaccine recipients resembled that in placebo recipients.

As to this clone: Its specificity is not known.

Looked up from germline, CDR1 is SGHTA and CDR2 is FQGNSA. This CDR3 contains 14 residues. V lost 5 bases and J lost 7; bases outside the gene matches: 2. TCRdb's copy holds only in-frame clones and misses some; the assay was immunoSEQ multiplex PCR. The sample has around 450,000 clones, 90% seen once. Described treatment: some 19 received Ad26.COV2.S at low or high dose, single or two shots; 5 received placebo; per-sample allocation not given. Day 63 following the first vaccine or placebo injection was when the samples were taken. Here the sequenced sample was peripheral blood, taken in a trial of Ad26.COV2.S vaccine versus placebo. The sequence was collected from a person aged 18 to 59 who received the Ad26.COV2.S COVID-19 vaccine or a placebo. V usage is TRBV7-2 and J usage is TRBJ2-2; 12 bases are a match to TRBD2. Written as DNA, the CDR3 is TGTGCCAGCAGCCCTAGCGGGGGGGTCGGGGAGCTGTTTTTT. Translation gives CASSPSGGVGELFF.